This T cell receptor (beta chain) was found in a study of Ad26.COV2.S vaccination and SARS-CoV-2 variants (dated by TCRdb to the early 2020s). With regard to the full study: Vaccine-arm donors came from COV1001, a multicentre, randomized, double-blind, placebo-controlled phase I-IIa trial of Ad26.COV2.S in healthy adults. Dosing of Ad26.COV2.S was intramuscular, at either 5x10^10 or 1x10^11 viral particles, delivered as one shot or as two shots spaced 56 days apart. The specificity and breadth of SARS-CoV-2-reactive T cell receptors after Ad26.COV2.S vaccination were assessed by TCRbeta repertoire sequencing. The TCR-sequenced set comprised approximately 32 samples: roughly 19 Ad26.COV2.S vaccine recipients, 5 placebo recipients and 8 SARS-CoV-2 convalescent individuals. Trial participants were randomized into five groups of five, in which low-dose or high-dose Ad26.COV2.S was given once or twice, or placebo was given on both occasions. Investigators remained blinded to trial group allocation during experiments and outcome assessment.

Points the paper makes about the study in general: The study was not powered to compare responses between vaccine doses or regimens. The authors noted that total T cell responses may have been underestimated by the TCR breadth and depth analyses. Ad26.COV2.S recipients had higher spike-specific TCR breadth than placebo recipients (P = 0.0014). Non-spike TCR breadth was comparable between vaccine and placebo recipients, consistent with the vaccine containing only spike. After vaccination, substantial breadth of spike-specific CD8+ and CD4+ T cell responses was reported.

V has 3 bases trimmed and J has 8 bases trimmed; junction bases matching no gene number 9. Reading from cysteine to phenylalanine, the CDR3 counts 16 amino acids. Only CDR3 DNA remains: 48 bases, in frame from the first base. CDR1 and CDR2 (KGHSH, LQKENI) derive from the germline V gene. The treatment or condition label of this sample denotes: about 20 received Ad26.COV2.S at low or high dose, single or two shots; a few received placebo; per-sample allocation not given. For vaccine and placebo recipients, the sequenced repertoires came from samples collected on day 63 after the first injection. Between 29 July and 7 August 2020, Cohort 1b enrolled some 25 adults aged 18-55 years at one site in Boston, USA. Ad26.COV2.S was a replication-incompetent adenovirus type 26 vector that expressed a prefusion-stabilized SARS-CoV-2 spike protein derived from the original Wuhan strain. The immunoSEQ Assay was used to sequence TCRbeta CDR3 regions. After extraction, genomic DNA underwent amplification by bias-controlled multiplex PCR, followed by high-throughput sequencing. In the source study's methods: To quantify the absolute abundance of each unique TCRbeta CDR3 region, sequences were collapsed and filtered. T cell fraction was estimated by normalizing TCRbeta template counts to usable DNA, which was measured by amplifying reference genes present in all nucleated cells. Repertoire TCRs were annotated as SARS-CoV-2-specific when V gene, CDR3 amino acid sequence and J gene were exactly matched to a known reactive TCR set. The reference SARS-CoV-2 TCR set came from MIRA and was filtered for enrichment in COVID-19-positive ImmuneCODE repertoires, removing public or cross-reactive TCRs. Using the MIRA antigens, annotated TCRs were further analysed by specific ORF or by position within an ORF. Depth was the summed frequency of annotated unique rearrangements, while breadth was defined as annotated unique rearrangements over total unique productive rearrangements. Group comparisons of TCR breadth used two-sided Wilcoxon rank-sum tests. Not all clones reach the TCRdb copy of this immuneACCESS table, which keeps in-frame sequences only. Checked studies attribute under half of the gap to unresolved V genes and leave the rest unexplained. V and J calls and clone size are copied from that table; D and trimming were computed from the DNA. This sample has a few hundred thousand clones in its table, and 80% to 90% of those were observed once. The ten largest clones capture around 3.7% of the sample.

Comments on this clone: No antigen is known for it. Within one base of it there is no much larger clone, and no base qualities were kept.

This specimen consisted of peripheral blood, obtained in a trial of Ad26.COV2.S vaccine versus placebo. This receptor chain uses TRBV18 and TRBJ2-1, with 11 middle bases fitting TRBD1. This sequence was found in a person aged 18-65 years who received the Ad26.COV2.S COVID-19 vaccine or a placebo. The CDR3 has the sequence CASSPWTGGPSDEQFF. The DNA sequence reads TGTGCCAGCTCACCTTGGACAGGGGGCCCTAGTGATGAGCAGTTCTTC.